A selection of T cell receptor beta chains follows, all from one sample in a study of neurological immune-mediated disorders. TCRdb re-called the 5' RACE reads through MiXCR, storing one row per CDR3 protein. The data show about 66,000 distinct CDR3 sequences, 3.9% seen once. The sequencing input was PBMCs. The receptors were gathered from a man aged 25-40 years with multiple sclerosis. Each CDR3 is given with its conserved first and last residue. Each record gives: clone size, J gene, V gene, D gene, CDR3 DNA, CDR3 protein. D genes are given only for firm matches. Size is stated for part of the rows, as once, few or many counts, or as a class when the clone is expanded.

clone size: many
J gene: TRBJ2-7
V gene: TRBV12-3/TRBV12-4
D gene: .
CDR3 DNA: TGTGCCAGCTCCTTGGGGGGGCAATCCTACGAGCAGTACTTC
CDR3 protein: CASSLGGQSYEQYF

clone size: many
J gene: TRBJ2-7
V gene: TRBV7-9
D gene: TRBD1
CDR3 DNA: TGTGCCAGCCAGGGGGACAGGGCGCCCTACGAGCAGTACTTC
CDR3 protein: CASQGDRAPYEQYF

clone size: many
J gene: TRBJ2-1
V gene: TRBV12-3/TRBV12-4
D gene: .
CDR3 DNA: TGTGCCAGCAGCCCAGTAGGAGCGGATGAGCAGTTCTTC
CDR3 protein: CASSPVGADEQFF

clone size: .
J gene: TRBJ1-5
V gene: TRBV4-1
D gene: .
CDR3 DNA: TGCGCCAGCAGCCAAGATGGGAGACAGCCCCAGAATTTT
CDR3 protein: CASSQDGRQPQNF

clone size: many
J gene: TRBJ1-5
V gene: TRBV20-1
D gene: .
CDR3 DNA: TGCAGTGCTAGAGATCTTGAAGGGAATCAGCCCCAGCATTTT
CDR3 protein: CSARDLEGNQPQHF

clone size: many
J gene: TRBJ2-5
V gene: TRBV6-6
D gene: TRBD1
CDR3 DNA: TGTGCCAGCAGTTACGCCGGACAGGGACAAGAGACCCAGTACTTC
CDR3 protein: CASSYAGQGQETQYF

clone size: many
J gene: TRBJ1-3
V gene: TRBV29-1
D gene: .
CDR3 DNA: TGCAGCGTTCAGGGGTCCTCTGGAAACACCATATATTTT
CDR3 protein: CSVQGSSGNTIYF

clone size: many
J gene: TRBJ1-2
V gene: TRBV7-9
D gene: TRBD1
CDR3 DNA: TGTGCCAGCAGCTTATGGACAGGGGTGGACTCCGGCTACACCTTC
CDR3 protein: CASSLWTGVDSGYTF

clone size: few
J gene: TRBJ2-2
V gene: TRBV7-2
D gene: TRBD1
CDR3 DNA: TGTGCCAGCAGCCCCAAAGACAGGGACACCGGGGAGCTGTTTTTT
CDR3 protein: CASSPKDRDTGELFF

clone size: many
J gene: TRBJ2-6
V gene: TRBV5-1
D gene: TRBD2
CDR3 DNA: TGCGCCAGCAGCGCCCCGGAAGCGGGGGCGAGTGGGGCCAACGTCCTGACTTTC
CDR3 protein: CASSAPEAGASGANVLTF

clone size: many
J gene: TRBJ2-5
V gene: TRBV20-1
D gene: .
CDR3 DNA: TGCAGTGCTAGTATATTAAAGGCAGGGCGAGAGACCCAGTACTTC
CDR3 protein: CSASILKAGRETQYF

clone size: many
J gene: TRBJ2-1
V gene: TRBV6-4
D gene: TRBD2
CDR3 DNA: TGTGCCAGCAGTGACTCTGCGGGGGGGTACAATGAGCAGTTCTTC
CDR3 protein: CASSDSAGGYNEQFF

clone size: many
J gene: TRBJ2-5
V gene: TRBV5-1
D gene: .
CDR3 DNA: TGCGCCAGCAGCTCGGGACATCTCCAAGAGACCCAGTACTTC
CDR3 protein: CASSSGHLQETQYF

clone size: .
J gene: TRBJ1-2
V gene: TRBV20-1
D gene: .
CDR3 DNA: TGCAGTGCCGAACAGGCAACGGGAAAAGGCTACACCTTC
CDR3 protein: CSAEQATGKGYTF

clone size: .
J gene: TRBJ1-1
V gene: TRBV10-2
D gene: .
CDR3 DNA: TGCGCCAGCAGTGGCCGACTTACGGCAGCTTTCTTT
CDR3 protein: CASSGRLTAAFF

clone size: medium-sized
J gene: TRBJ2-5
V gene: TRBV20-1
D gene: .
CDR3 DNA: TGCAGTGCTAGAGGGGCGCGCGAGACCCAGTACTTC
CDR3 protein: CSARGARETQYF

clone size: many
J gene: TRBJ2-3
V gene: TRBV20-1
D gene: .
CDR3 DNA: TGCAGTGCTAGAGATTCAGGGGGGACAGATACGCAGTATTTT
CDR3 protein: CSARDSGGTDTQYF

clone size: many
J gene: TRBJ2-2
V gene: TRBV2
D gene: TRBD2
CDR3 DNA: TGTGCCAGGACCGGGACTAGCGGGGGCCTAGGGGCCGGGGAGCTGTTTTTT
CDR3 protein: CARTGTSGGLGAGELFF

clone size: many
J gene: TRBJ2-4
V gene: TRBV6-6
D gene: TRBD2
CDR3 DNA: TGTGCCAGCAGTTACGGCACCCCTAGCGGGGGTTCCAAAAACATTCAGTACTTC
CDR3 protein: CASSYGTPSGGSKNIQYF

clone size: many
J gene: TRBJ2-1
V gene: TRBV20-1
D gene: TRBD1
CDR3 DNA: TGCAGTGCTAGAGATTGGACAGGGGGCGCCAGCTCCTACAATGAGCAGTTCTTC
CDR3 protein: CSARDWTGGASSYNEQFF

clone size: many
J gene: TRBJ2-7
V gene: TRBV5-1
D gene: .
CDR3 DNA: TGCGCCAGCAGCACCATAGCGGACCTCTCCTACGAGCAGTACTTC
CDR3 protein: CASSTIADLSYEQYF

clone size: many
J gene: TRBJ2-3
V gene: TRBV5-6
D gene: .
CDR3 DNA: TGTGCCAGCACCTTGGTGGCAGCGGGCATCGATACGCAGTATTTT
CDR3 protein: CASTLVAAGIDTQYF

clone size: many
J gene: TRBJ2-5
V gene: TRBV10-1
D gene: .
CDR3 DNA: TGCGCCAGCAGTGGAGGGGAGACCCAGTACTTC
CDR3 protein: CASSGGETQYF

clone size: many
J gene: TRBJ2-7
V gene: TRBV9
D gene: .
CDR3 DNA: TGTGCCTCCGGGGGGCTAGCGAACTACGAGCAGTACTTC
CDR3 protein: CASGGLANYEQYF

clone size: many
J gene: TRBJ1-1
V gene: TRBV20-1
D gene: .
CDR3 DNA: TGCAGTGCTAGAGGCAGAAACACTGAAGCTTTCTTT
CDR3 protein: CSARGRNTEAFF

clone size: many
J gene: TRBJ2-7
V gene: TRBV20-1
D gene: .
CDR3 DNA: TGCAGTGCTAACCGACAGGTCCCTGGGTACGAGCAGTACTTC
CDR3 protein: CSANRQVPGYEQYF

clone size: many
J gene: TRBJ2-3
V gene: TRBV5-1
D gene: TRBD2
CDR3 DNA: TGCGCCAGCAGCATCGGACTAGCGGGGGGGGCAGATACGCAGTATTTT
CDR3 protein: CASSIGLAGGADTQYF

clone size: .
J gene: TRBJ1-2
V gene: TRBV18
D gene: TRBD1
CDR3 DNA: TGTGACAGCTCACCAGTGACAGGGAATACATATAACTATGGCTACACCTTC
CDR3 protein: CDSSPVTGNTYNYGYTF

clone size: many
J gene: TRBJ1-2
V gene: TRBV25-1
D gene: .
CDR3 DNA: TGTGCCAGCAGCTGGTGGGGGGCTGAGGGCTACACCTTC
CDR3 protein: CASSWWGAEGYTF

clone size: many
J gene: TRBJ2-5
V gene: TRBV6-6
D gene: .
CDR3 DNA: TGTGCCAGCAGTTTGCCGCAGGGACAAGAGACCCAGTACTTC
CDR3 protein: CASSLPQGQETQYF

clone size: many
J gene: TRBJ1-1
V gene: TRBV29-1
D gene: .
CDR3 DNA: TGCAGCGTTGAATTCGGGAACATGAACACTGAAGCTTTCTTT
CDR3 protein: CSVEFGNMNTEAFF

clone size: many
J gene: TRBJ2-2
V gene: TRBV9
D gene: TRBD2
CDR3 DNA: TGTGCCAGCAGCGCGACTAGCGGGGGTGGGACCGGGGAGCTGTTTTTT
CDR3 protein: CASSATSGGGTGELFF

clone size: many
J gene: TRBJ2-3
V gene: TRBV5-1
D gene: TRBD2
CDR3 DNA: TGCGCCAGCAGCTACGGGGGGGCCGGCACAGATACGCAGTATTTT
CDR3 protein: CASSYGGAGTDTQYF

clone size: many
J gene: TRBJ2-4
V gene: TRBV5-1
D gene: TRBD2
CDR3 DNA: TGCGCCAGCAGCAAACTAGCGGGGGGCTACCCTGTAAACATTCAGTACTTC
CDR3 protein: CASSKLAGGYPVNIQYF

clone size: few
J gene: TRBJ1-2
V gene: TRBV29-1
D gene: .
CDR3 DNA: TGCAGCGTTGAAGATCAGAAAGCCTATGGCTACACCTTC
CDR3 protein: CSVEDQKAYGYTF

clone size: few
J gene: TRBJ2-7
V gene: TRBV25-1
D gene: .
CDR3 DNA: TGTGCCAGCAGTGAGGGAGGGGGAAGCTACGAGCAGTACTTC
CDR3 protein: CASSEGGGSYEQYF

clone size: many
J gene: TRBJ2-1
V gene: TRBV7-2
D gene: TRBD1
CDR3 DNA: TGTGCCAGCAGCTTATACAGGGACAGGGGACAGTTCTTC
CDR3 protein: CASSLYRDRGQFF

clone size: few
J gene: TRBJ2-5
V gene: TRBV7-9
D gene: .
CDR3 DNA: TGTGCCAGCAGCACCCATTTGGAGACCCAGTACTTC
CDR3 protein: CASSTHLETQYF

clone size: many
J gene: TRBJ1-4
V gene: TRBV5-5
D gene: .
CDR3 DNA: TGTGCCAGCAGCAGGGGAACGAATGAAAAACTGTTTTTT
CDR3 protein: CASSRGTNEKLFF

clone size: many
J gene: TRBJ2-5
V gene: TRBV5-1
D gene: TRBD2
CDR3 DNA: TGCGCCAGCAGCCCCGGGACTAGCGGGGGGGCTACCCAAGAGACCCAGTACTTC
CDR3 protein: CASSPGTSGGATQETQYF

clone size: many
J gene: TRBJ2-5
V gene: TRBV20-1
D gene: TRBD2
CDR3 DNA: TGCAGTGCTACCAAGAGGACTAGCGGGTTGCAAGAGACCCAGTACTTC
CDR3 protein: CSATKRTSGLQETQYF

clone size: many
J gene: TRBJ2-7
V gene: TRBV7-6
D gene: .
CDR3 DNA: TGTGCCAGCAGCTTCAATCAGGGGCCTACCTACGAGCAGTACTTC
CDR3 protein: CASSFNQGPTYEQYF

clone size: many
J gene: TRBJ1-4
V gene: TRBV29-1
D gene: .
CDR3 DNA: TGCAGCGTTGAAGGACAGGCCGGTGAAAAACTGTTTTTT
CDR3 protein: CSVEGQAGEKLFF

clone size: many
J gene: TRBJ2-7
V gene: TRBV20-1
D gene: .
CDR3 DNA: TGCAGTGTAAACCGGGCGCAGGGGACTTACGAGCAGTACTTC
CDR3 protein: CSVNRAQGTYEQYF

clone size: .
J gene: TRBJ2-6
V gene: TRBV6-1
D gene: .
CDR3 DNA: TGTGCCAGCAGTGAATTTGGTTCTGGGGCCAACGTCCTGACTTTC
CDR3 protein: CASSEFGSGANVLTF